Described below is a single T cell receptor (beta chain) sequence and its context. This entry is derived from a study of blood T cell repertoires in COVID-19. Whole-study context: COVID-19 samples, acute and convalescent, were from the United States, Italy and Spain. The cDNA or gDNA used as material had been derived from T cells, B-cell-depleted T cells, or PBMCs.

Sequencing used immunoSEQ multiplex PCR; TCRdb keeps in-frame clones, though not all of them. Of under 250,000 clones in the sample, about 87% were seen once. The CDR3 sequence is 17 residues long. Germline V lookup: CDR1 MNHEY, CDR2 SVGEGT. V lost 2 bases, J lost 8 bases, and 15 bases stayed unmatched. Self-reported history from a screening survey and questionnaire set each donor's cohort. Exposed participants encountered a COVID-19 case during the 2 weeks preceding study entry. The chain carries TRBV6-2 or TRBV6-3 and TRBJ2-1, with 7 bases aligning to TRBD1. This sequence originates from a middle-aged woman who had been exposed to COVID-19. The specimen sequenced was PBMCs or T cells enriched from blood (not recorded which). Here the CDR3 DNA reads TGTGCCAGCAGTTACGTCGGTGACAGGGCCCTTAAGGATGAGCAGTTCTTC. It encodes CASSYVGDRALKDEQFF.